This T cell receptor beta chain was sequenced for a study of CD8+ T cells in alopecia areata. Study overall: The study gave treated patients oral tofacitinib at 5 to 10 mg twice daily. A 6-month off-drug phase came after tofacitinib, which had lasted 6 to 18 months.

This clone has a handful of counts. Its antigen remains unidentified. CDR3 length equals 14 residues. The V gene's germline CDR1 is SQVTM and CDR2 ANQGSEA. V shed 3 bases and J 3 bases; nucleotides not matched to a gene: 6. Regarding the study as a whole: Whether baseline CD8+ expansion is linked to response remains uncertain, given a single nonresponder. Affected lesional scalp, above all in alopecia totalis/universalis, was more clonal than normal scalp.

The treatment here: oral pan-JAK inhibitor, 5-10 mg twice daily. After isolation, RNA underwent reverse transcription to generate cDNA as the sequencing template. The repertoire was sequenced with immunoSEQ multiplex PCR; TCRdb's copy has only in-frame clones and lacks some. The data hold some 200,000 clones, with about three fifths observed a single time. This clonotype originated in a human donor with alopecia areata. The chain uses TRBV29-1 and TRBJ1-1; 8 nucleotides align to TRBD1. The material was CD8+ T cells sorted from blood, obtained at week 24, from a patient treated with tofacitinib. In DNA form, the CDR3 reads TGCAGCGTTGACAGGGGGCAGTGGGACACTGAAGCTTTCTTT. Translation: CSVDRGQWDTEAFF.